Listed below are T cell receptor beta chains from one sample, sequenced in a study of neoadjuvant anti-PD-1 for oral cavity cancer. Profiling relied on immunoSEQ multiplex PCR, and the TCRdb table lists in-frame clones only, not all of them. The table records fewer than 15,000 clones, less than 70% of them present only once. The sample here was tumor tissue, taken before nivolumab (anti-PD-1) treatment. These receptor sequences come from a person aged 35 to 85 with oral cavity squamous cell carcinoma. The CDR3 runs from the conserved cysteine through the conserved F or W. The D gene is left open where the match is weak. Some rows mark clone size as missing; the rest say once, few, many or name a class of expanded clone.

TRBD2	15	TRBV9	large	TRBJ2-5	TGTGCCAGCAGCGTGGGACTAGGGGGGCAAGAGACCCAGTACTTC	CASSVGLGGQETQYF
NA	14	TRBV9	once	TRBJ2-4	TGTGCCAGCAGCGTAGCAGTAGCCAAAAACATTCAGTACTTC	CASSVAVAKNIQYF
TRBD2	15	TRBV2	NA	TRBJ2-5	TGTGCCAGCAGCGCAGCGGGACTACTCCAAGAGACCCAGTACTTC	CASSAAGLLQETQYF
TRBD1	15	TRBV28	NA	TRBJ1-2	TGTGCCAGCAGTTTGCCGGACAGGGCCTCTCGTGGCTACACCTTC	CASSLPDRASRGYTF
NA	12	TRBV7-2	few	TRBJ1-5	TGTGCCAGCAGCTTAGTTGGTCAGCCCCAGCATTTT	CASSLVGQPQHF
TRBD1	14	TRBV5-6	NA	TRBJ2-7	TGTGCCAGCAGCTTGGACAGGGGCTCCTACGAGCAGTACTTC	CASSLDRGSYEQYF
TRBD2	16	TRBV7-9	NA	TRBJ2-3	TGTGCCAGCAGCGAGGGACTAGCCACTAGCACAGATACGCAGTATTTT	CASSEGLATSTDTQYF
NA	12	TRBV30	NA	TRBJ2-1	TGTGCCTGGAGACTAGAGGTCAATGAGCAGTTCTTC	CAWRLEVNEQFF
NA	12	TRBV19	once	TRBJ1-2	TGTGCCAGTAGTATAGGGGGGGACGGCTACACCTTC	CASSIGGDGYTF
NA	14	TRBV9	NA	TRBJ1-2	TGTGCCAGCAGCCCCCCACATATCAACTATGGCTACACCTTC	CASSPPHINYGYTF
NA	15	TRBV7-6	NA	TRBJ2-7	TGTGCCAGCAGCTTACAGGCAGGCCCGACCTACGAGCAGTACTTC	CASSLQAGPTYEQYF
NA	13	TRBV11-2	NA	TRBJ1-2	TGTGCCAGCAGCCCCCCGGCTGGTTATGGCTACACCTTC	CASSPPAGYGYTF
TRBD1	14	TRBV9	NA	TRBJ1-2	TGTGCCAGCGCAACCGGGACAGGGGTGTATGGCTACACCTTC	CASATGTGVYGYTF
TRBD1	13	TRBV7-3	NA	TRBJ2-1	TGTGCCAGCAGCTCCCAACAGGGGAATGAGCAGTTCTTC	CASSSQQGNEQFF
NA	15	TRBV6-1	NA	TRBJ2-6	TGTGCCAGCAGTTCGACCCGCTCTGGGGCCAACGTCCTGACTTTC	CASSSTRSGANVLTF
NA	16	TRBV29-1	NA	TRBJ2-1	TGCAGCGTTGAAAATCCAAGGCGGAGCTCCTACAATGAGCAGTTCTTC	CSVENPRRSSYNEQFF
NA	13	TRBV5-6	NA	TRBJ2-1	TGTGCCAGCAGCTTCGGGGTTGCCAATGAGCAGTTCTTC	CASSFGVANEQFF
NA	16	TRBV5-6	few	TRBJ2-1	TGTGCCAGCAGCTTGGCTCTTTTGGCCTACAACAATGAGCAGTTCTTC	CASSLALLAYNNEQFF
NA	18	TRBV25-1	NA	TRBJ2-3	TGTGCCAGCAGTGAATGGGCCTTAAAGGCGGGGCCCACAGATACGCAGTATTTT	CASSEWALKAGPTDTQYF
NA	13	TRBV7-2	few	TRBJ2-7	TGTGCCAGCAGCAAGGGGACGAGCTACGAGCAGTACTTC	CASSKGTSYEQYF
NA	16	TRBV18	few	TRBJ2-1	TGTGCCAGCTCACCGGGCCCAGGAGGTTCCTACAATGAGCAGTTCTTC	CASSPGPGGSYNEQFF
TRBD2	16	TRBV18	NA	TRBJ2-7	TGTGCCAGCTCACCGGCGATAGCGGGAGGATCCTACGAGCAGTACTTC	CASSPAIAGGSYEQYF
TRBD2	14	TRBV6-5	NA	TRBJ2-7	TGTGCCAGCAGTTTCTCTAGCGGTGCCTACGAGCAGTACTTC	CASSFSSGAYEQYF
NA	15	TRBV6-5	NA	TRBJ1-1	TGTGCCAGCAGTTACTCGGACCGCCCGAACACTGAAGCTTTCTTT	CASSYSDRPNTEAFF
NA	13	TRBV5-1	NA	TRBJ2-7	TGCGCCAGCAGCTTGGACGGGACCTACGAGCAGTACTTC	CASSLDGTYEQYF
NA	13	TRBV28	few	TRBJ2-7	TGTGCCAGCAGTCTCGGACAGATCGCCGAGCAGTACTTC	CASSLGQIAEQYF
TRBD1	15	TRBV19	NA	TRBJ1-2	TGTGCCAGTAGCGCCGGGACAGGGGAAGGCTATGGCTACACCTTC	CASSAGTGEGYGYTF
NA	12	TRBV6-5	NA	TRBJ1-1	TGCGCCAGCAGTGAGACCGTCGGACCCTCTTTCTTT	CASSETVGPSFF
NA	16	TRBV6-1	NA	TRBJ1-4	TGTGCCAGCAGTGAGGGGGACCCAACAACTAATGAAAAACTGTTTTTT	CASSEGDPTTNEKLFF
NA	13	TRBV4-1	NA	TRBJ2-2	TGCGCCAGCAGCCAAGATTGGGTCGGGGAGCTGTTTTTT	CASSQDWVGELFF
NA	14	TRBV28	NA	TRBJ2-1	TGTGCCAGCACCTCAATCCGTCAGGGTAATGAGCAGTTCTTC	CASTSIRQGNEQFF
NA	13	TRBV14	once	TRBJ1-1	TGTGCCAGCAGCCAACAGGTAAACACTGAAGCTTTCTTT	CASSQQVNTEAFF
TRBD2	14	TRBV19	NA	TRBJ2-1	TGTGCCAGTGGTAGCGGGAGGGATTACAATGAGCAGTTCTTC	CASGSGRDYNEQFF
TRBD2	17	TRBV7-2	NA	TRBJ2-7	TGTGCCAGCAGCTTAGCCCCAGGACTAGCGGGGGCTTACGAGCAGTACTTC	CASSLAPGLAGAYEQYF
TRBD2	16	TRBV11-2	NA	TRBJ2-5	TGTGCCAGCAGCTTAGGTAGCAGCGGGACCCAAGAGACCCAGTACTTC	CASSLGSSGTQETQYF
NA	13	TRBV9	few	TRBJ2-2	TGTGCCAGCAGCGAAGCAGGGACCGGGGAGCTGTTTTTT	CASSEAGTGELFF
NA	13	TRBV7-9	few	TRBJ2-1	TGTGCCAGCAGCCTCGGGGACTCACTAGGGCAGTTCTTC	CASSLGDSLGQFF
TRBD1	15	TRBV5-1	NA	TRBJ2-7	TGCGCCAGCAGCCCCGCGGGACAGGGGGGTTACGAGCAGTACTTC	CASSPAGQGGYEQYF
TRBD1	15	TRBV5-4	NA	TRBJ1-2	TGTGCCAGCAGCTTAGGACAGGGTGGCAACTATGGCTACACCTTC	CASSLGQGGNYGYTF
NA	15	TRBV11-2	NA	TRBJ2-7	TGTGCCAGCAGATTCACGGAGGGAGGCCCCTATAAGCAGTACTTC	CASRFTEGGPYKQYF
NA	14	TRBV5-1	NA	TRBJ1-1	TGCGCCAGCAGCTTGGCCGGGGGCGACACTGAAGCTTTCTTT	CASSLAGGDTEAFF
NA	16	TRBV14	NA	TRBJ2-3	TGTGCCAGCAGCCCCTGGGCCCCCCCGGGGCGGGATACGCAGTATTTT	CASSPWAPPGRDTQYF
TRBD2	15	TRBV6-5	NA	TRBJ2-7	TGTGCCAGCAGTTATACTGTAGCGGGTAACCTCGAGCAGTACTTC	CASSYTVAGNLEQYF
NA	14	TRBV6-1	NA	TRBJ1-2	TGTGCCAGCAGGCCAGCGCAGGGTGATGGGGGCTACACCTTC	CASRPAQGDGGYTF
NA	11	TRBV6-5	NA	TRBJ2-5	TGTGCCAGCAGTTATTCTGAGACCCAGTACTTC	CASSYSETQYF
TRBD2	12	TRBV9	few	TRBJ2-1	TGTGCCAGCAGACCTAGCGGGGGGGAGCAGTTCTTC	CASRPSGGEQFF
NA	13	TRBV27	few	TRBJ1-2	TGTGCCAGCAGTTTACCAGGGGCAGAGTTTTACACCTTC	CASSLPGAEFYTF